This TCR beta chain was captured in a study of cytomegalovirus exposure and HLA in healthy donors. Broader study findings: Cytomegalovirus association was assigned to about 150 TCR beta chains. Later analysis suggested links between common viral pathogens and several top significant clusters. According to a later analysis, donors in an Asian-associated ancestry cluster reportedly had fewer N-insertions than the 666-donor mean.

The CDR3 consists of 15 residues. Germline CDR1 reads SSHAT; CDR2 reads FNYEAQ (reference sequence). Comment on this clone: The antigen is unknown. A junction end diverges from the germline sequence, so it may reflect a read error.

In the PCR, 60 Vbeta and 13 Jbeta primers were used. Assay used: immunoSEQ multiplex PCR; TCRdb lists only in-frame clones, some missing. The repertoire holds about 140,000 clones, with 75% to 80% as singletons. This clonotype originated in a male donor in good health and CMV-seronegative. Source material: PBMCs. The chain joins TRBV7-7 to TRBJ2-6; D may correspond to TRBD1 or TRBD2 (6 bases each). The CDR3 coding sequence is TGTGCTAGCAGCTTAGGGGGGCCTGGGGCCAACGTCCTGACTTTC. Amino acids: CASSLGGPGANVLTF.